The 9 T cell receptor beta chains reported below all come from one sample, sequenced in a study of blood T cell repertoires in COVID-19 (TCRdb year 2020). Libraries were built with the immunoSEQ multiplex PCR assay. TCRdb holds this immuneACCESS table with in-frame rearrangements only. Some clones are missing; in checked studies, unresolved V genes explain under half, and the rest has no known cause. The sample yields under 200,000 clones; around 74% were counted once. The top ten constitute 7% to 10% of the sample. The sequencing input was peripheral blood. All receptors come from a woman aged 55-69 years with COVID-19, enrolled during active disease.

The J gene is TRBJ2-3, the V gene TRBV2, with 7 bases lining up with TRBD2. V lost 4 bases and J lost 1; bases outside the gene matches: 8. The CDR3 sequence is 16 residues long. CDR1 is SNHLY, CDR2 FYNNEI, per germline. CDR3 nucleotides: TGTGCCAGCAGTGCTTCCCCAACTAGCGGCACAGATACGCAGTATTTT. It is translated as CASSASPTSGTDTQYF.

This clone was recorded a few times. The chain combines TRBV3-1 (or the pseudogene TRBV3-2) with TRBJ2-3, with no clear D. Germline CDR1 and CDR2: LGHDT and YNNKEL (reference sequence). The V end was cut by 0 bases, the J end by 9 bases, with 10 bases between. The CDR3 covers 13 residues. The CDR3 DNA is TGTGCCAGCAGCCAAGATGTTTGGAGCACGCAGTATTTT. It encodes CASSQDVWSTQYF.

The genes are TRBV6-5 and TRBJ2-1, with TRBD2 identical over 7 bases. This CDR3 has 14 residues. Germline V gene lookup returns CDR1 MNHEY and CDR2 SVGAGI. V dropped 4 bases and J dropped 8; count of bases not matched to a gene: 8. The CDR3: CASSWRGREDEQFF. The DNA of the CDR3 is TGTGCCAGCAGTTGGCGAGGACGGGAGGATGAGCAGTTCTTC.

This rearrangement joins TRBV7-2 to TRBJ1-2; 11 nucleotides agree with TRBD1. CDR1 is SGHTA and CDR2 is FQGNSA in the germline V gene. With 5 bases clipped from V and 7 bases from J, the junction kept 15 bases outside the gene matches. The CDR3 has 17 residues. The CDR3 here is CASSPGGQGGWNLGYTF. DNA for the CDR3: TGTGCCAGCAGCCCGGGGGGACAGGGGGGTTGGAACCTTGGCTACACCTTC.

The chain has TRBV9 and TRBJ1-2, with D possibly being TRBD1 (6 bases). Germline CDR1 SGDLS, CDR2 YYNGEE. The CDR3 has 12 residues. Trimming removed 4 bases from V and 7 bases from J, with 11 bases in between. The CDR3 bases are TGTGCCAGCAGCACAACAGGGTTTGGCTACACCTTC. Translation gives CASSTTGFGYTF.

This clone turned up a few times. The chain couples TRBV7-9 to TRBJ1-6, with D unclear. V lost 5 bases to trimming and J lost 3 bases, with 8 bases between them. The germline gives CDR1 SEHNR, CDR2 FQNEAQ (reference sequence). This CDR3 has 14 amino acids. For the CDR3, the DNA is TGTGCCAGCAGCCCGTGGAGCTATAATTCACCCCTCCACTTT. Residues: CASSPWSYNSPLHF.

The rearrangement joins TRBV9 to TRBJ2-2; no firm D call. Trimming took 4 bases from V and 6 from J, leaving 19 bases between them. The CDR3 sequence is 16 residues long. The germline V gene encodes CDR1 SGDLS and CDR2 YYNGEE. In DNA, the CDR3 is TGTGCCAGCAGCCTTTACAGTCAACGCGCTTCCGGGGAGCTGTTTTTT. It encodes CASSLYSQRASGELFF.

The chain carries TRBV7-3 and TRBJ2-1; perhaps TRBD1 as D (5 bases). Trimming shortened V by 2 bases and J by 6 bases, and 14 bases separated the two germline ends. In germline, CDR1 is SGHTA, CDR2 FQGTGA. CDR3 length: 15 amino acids. As DNA, the CDR3 is TGTGCCAGCAGCTTATCGGGCCTGACAGTCAATGAGCAGTTCTTC. It is translated as CASSLSGLTVNEQFF.

The gene calls are TRBV19 and TRBJ2-4; possible D gene TRBD2, 5 bases. Deletions cut 5 bases from V and 6 bases from J, with 17 bases between. Looked up from germline, CDR1 is LNHDA and CDR2 is SQIVND (reference sequence). There are 15 residues in the CDR3. CDR3 in DNA: TGTGCCAGTAGTCGGCAGGCGAAACGGGGAAACATTCAGTACTTC. Amino acids: CASSRQAKRGNIQYF.